A single sample is the source of the 30 T cell receptor beta chains below, sequenced in a study of shared clonotypes between healthy human individuals. Measured with immunoSEQ multiplex PCR; TCRdb has only the in-frame clones, and not every one. The sample lists about 2.4 million clones; under 95% were seen once. The specimen sequenced was naive CD4+ T cells from PBMCs. Subset noted: CD45RA+ positively selected. Receptors originate from a man between 18 and 29 years old in good health. Some clones in this sample may be carry-over from other donors' samples.

The chain links TRBV6-1 to TRBJ1-3, with 7 bases identical to TRBD1. Germline CDR1 reads MNHNS; CDR2 reads SASEGT. This CDR3 region has 15 residues. Unmatched junction bases numbered 6, after V lost 7 bases and J lost 0 bases. CDR3 region: CASTLTGNSGNTIYF. As DNA, the CDR3 is TGTGCCAGCACATTGACAGGGAACTCTGGAAACACCATATATTTT.

The CDR3 DNA sequence: TGTGCCAGCAGCTTCGGGACTGCACTTTACAATGAGCAGTTCTTC. Protein sequence: CASSFGTALYNEQFF. This chain connects TRBV5-4 to TRBJ2-1, with D tentatively TRBD2 (6 bases). Trimming stripped 2 bases from V and 4 bases from J, with 13 bases between. This CDR3 has 15 residues. CDR1 and CDR2 from the germline V gene are SGHNT and YYREEE (reference sequence).

The rearrangement uses TRBV28 and TRBJ1-1, with 7 bases lining up with TRBD1. V trimming: 4 bases; J trimming: 11 bases; junction bases outside the gene matches: 7. This CDR3 region has 12 residues. Germline V lookup: CDR1 MDHEN, CDR2 SYDVKM. This CDR3 is CASSSTGIGAFF. CDR3 DNA: TGTGCCAGCAGTTCGACAGGGATCGGGGCTTTCTTT.

As regards this clone: At the DNA level, this CDR3 is encoded by other sequences in the same sample as well. The genes are TRBV27 and TRBJ2-5, with D tentatively TRBD1 (5 bases). V lost 3 bases and J 5 bases, leaving 10 bases between the germline ends. The CDR3 consists of 13 residues. CDR1 is MNHEY and CDR2 is SMNVEV in the germline V gene (reference sequence). The CDR3 loop is CASSFRAGETQYF. CDR3 nucleotides: TGTGCCAGCAGTTTCAGGGCAGGGGAGACCCAGTACTTC.

This chain joins TRBV11-2 and TRBJ2-1, with 9 bases matching TRBD1. CDR1 and CDR2 (germline): SGHAT, FQNNGV. Unmatched junction bases numbered 3, after V lost 3 bases and J lost 3 bases. This CDR3 contains 15 residues. CDR3 loop: CASSLGTGSYNEQFF. The CDR3 DNA reads as TGTGCCAGCAGCTTGGGGACAGGGAGCTACAATGAGCAGTTCTTC. The full variable domain, in which reference TRBV11-2 and TRBJ2-1 provide the parts outside the CDR3, is EAGVAQSPRYKIIEKRQSVAFWCNPISGHATLYWYQQILGQGPKLLIQFQNNGVVDDSQLPKDRFSAERLKGVDSTLKIQPAKLEDSAVYLCASSLGTGSYNEQFFGPGTRLTVL.

The rearrangement links TRBV28 to TRBJ1-6; tentative D call: TRBD1 (5 bases). The V and J ends lost 10 bases and 10 bases respectively, with 23 bases between them. Germline V lookup: CDR1 MDHEN, CDR2 SYDVKM. This CDR3 comprises 15 residues. The CDR3 here is CATSWRWSTGSPLHF. CDR3 coding DNA: TGTGCCACCTCATGGCGATGGAGTACAGGCTCACCCCTCCACTTT.

As concerns this clone: The sample has other DNA sequences that encode this CDR3 too. The rearrangement joins TRBV7-2 to TRBJ2-3; no firm D call. This CDR3 region has 13 residues. Trimming took 3 bases from V and 0 from J, leaving 4 bases between them. Germline V gene lookup returns CDR1 SGHTA and CDR2 FQGNSA. The CDR3 DNA follows: TGTGCCAGCAGCTTGGTTAGCACAGATACGCAGTATTTT. This sequence encodes CASSLVSTDTQYF.

This clone was seen only once. This sequence joins TRBV9 and TRBJ2-2; D could derive from TRBD1 or TRBD2 (6 bases each). Trimming stripped 6 bases from V and 4 bases from J, with 19 bases between. The germline V gene has CDR1 SGDLS and CDR2 YYNGEE. The CDR3 spans 16 residues. CDR3 protein: CASTTWGRDSTGELFF. The CDR3 DNA is TGTGCCAGCACGACGTGGGGGCGGGATTCCACCGGGGAGCTGTTTTTT.

V usage is TRBV18 and J usage is TRBJ1-1; TRBD1 might be the D (6 bases). This CDR3 region has 13 residues. Trimming stripped 5 bases from V and 8 bases from J, with 15 bases between. In germline, CDR1 is KGHSH, CDR2 LQKENI. For the CDR3, the DNA is TGTGCCAGCTCATCGGGGGCTAGGGGCGAAGCTTTCTTT. Its translation: CASSSGARGEAFF.

V gene TRBV19 combines with J gene TRBJ1-1, with TRBD1 identical over 8 bases. In germline, CDR1 is LNHDA, CDR2 SQIVND (reference sequence). This CDR3 contains 13 residues. V lost 5 bases to trimming and J lost 3 bases; unmatched junction nucleotides: 2. The CDR3 sequence is CASSRQGHTEAFF. CDR3 nucleotides: TGTGCCAGTAGTCGACAGGGGCACACTGAAGCTTTCTTT.

This rearrangement joins TRBV7-9 to TRBJ2-3, with a weak D call TRBD1 (6 bases). The CDR3 spans 13 residues. The germline CDR1 and CDR2 sequences are SEHNR and FQNEAQ (reference sequence). Trimming shortened V by 4 bases and J by 5 bases, and 10 bases separated the two germline ends. CDR3 loop: CASSSRGGDTQYF. The CDR3 DNA reads as TGTGCCAGCAGCTCGCGAGGGGGAGATACGCAGTATTTT. Looking up the rest from reference TRBV7-9 and TRBJ2-3 gives the full variable domain: DTGVSQNPRHKITKRGQNVTFRCDPISEHNRLYWYRQTLGQGPEFLTYFQNEAQLEKSRLLSDRFSAERPKGSFSTLEIQRTEQGDSAMYLCASSSRGGDTQYFGPGTRLTVL.

With regard to this clone: Other DNA sequences in this sample translate to the same CDR3. The chain recombines TRBV20-1 with TRBJ1-5; a weak D match, TRBD1 (5 bases). From germline, CDR1 is DFQATT and CDR2 SNEGSKA (reference sequence). The CDR3 contains 11 residues. Trimming cost V 2 bases and J 7 bases, with 6 bases left between them. DNA of the CDR3: TGCAGTGCTAGAAGGGGACAGCCCCAGCATTTT. It translates to CSARRGQPQHF.

This chain links TRBV29-1 with TRBJ2-1, with 10 bases matching TRBD2. CDR1 is SQVTM, CDR2 ANQGSEA, per germline. The CDR3 runs to 16 residues. Trimming removed 6 bases from V and 3 bases from J; junction bases left unmatched: 11. The CDR3 region is CSVERASGSNYNEQFF. The DNA for the CDR3 is TGCAGCGTGGAAAGGGCTAGCGGGAGCAACTACAATGAGCAGTTCTTC.

The chain has TRBV27 and TRBJ2-7, with 9 bases matching TRBD1. The germline V gene encodes CDR1 MNHEY and CDR2 SMNVEV (reference sequence). This CDR3 comprises 15 residues. Unmatched junction bases numbered 11, after V lost 5 bases and J lost 6 bases. In DNA, the CDR3 is TGTGCCAGCAGTGGAACCGTACAGGGGGCGGGCGAGCAGTACTTC. Its protein product is CASSGTVQGAGEQYF.

The chain links TRBV4-1 to TRBJ1-2, with TRBD1 identical over 8 bases. The CDR3 extends over 14 amino acids. J lost 8 bases, V lost 6 bases, and 11 bases had no gene match. Germline CDR1 MGHRA, CDR2 YSYEKL. CDR3: CASRYPGTGGGYTF. For the CDR3, the DNA is TGCGCCAGCAGATACCCCGGGACAGGAGGAGGCTACACCTTC.

The gene calls are TRBV7-9 and TRBJ1-4, with 9 nucleotides matching TRBD1. V lost 4 bases to trimming and J lost 8 bases; unmatched junction nucleotides: 8. Germline CDR1 is SEHNR and CDR2 is FQNEAQ (reference sequence). The CDR3 length is 15 residues. The CDR3: CASSSSGTGREKLFF. In DNA form, the CDR3 reads TGTGCCAGCAGCTCATCCGGGACAGGGAGGGAAAAACTGTTTTTT.

V and J are TRBV2 and TRBJ2-1; D might be TRBD2 (5 bases). V was pared by 7 bases and J by 3 bases, with 10 bases between. The CDR3 consists of 13 residues. Germline V lookup: CDR1 SNHLY, CDR2 FYNNEI. The CDR3 DNA reads TGTGCCAGCAACGGGGAATACTACAATGAGCAGTTCTTC. Translation gives CASNGEYYNEQFF.

The chain couples TRBV5-6 to TRBJ2-2, with 13 bases aligning to TRBD2. The CDR3 has 17 residues. V gave up 4 bases and J gave up 5 bases; unmatched junction bases: 8. CDR1 and CDR2 (germline): SGHDT, YYEEEE. This CDR3 is CASSLRTSGSRTGELFF. The CDR3 nucleotides are TGTGCCAGCAGCCTCAGGACTAGCGGGAGTCGTACCGGGGAGCTGTTTTTT. The entire variable domain, with the rest obtained from reference TRBV5-6 and TRBJ2-2, is as follows: DAGVTQSPTHLIKTRGQQVTLRCSPKSGHDTVSWYQQALGQGPQFIFQYYEEEERQRGNFPDRFSGHQFPNYSSELNVNALLLGDSALYLCASSLRTSGSRTGELFFGEGSRLTVL.

CDR3 nucleotide sequence: TGTGCCAGCACCGAGACTAGTTCGGAGACCCAGTACTTC. Its translation is CASTETSSETQYF. The chain employs TRBV7-8 and TRBJ2-5, with D perhaps matching TRBD2 (6 bases). Trimming shortened V by 7 bases and J by 5 bases, and 14 bases separated the two germline ends. This CDR3 is built from 13 residues. Germline V gene lookup returns CDR1 SGHVS and CDR2 FQNEAQ.

The V and J genes are TRBV28 and TRBJ1-2; D gene ambiguous. Germline V CDR1 and CDR2: MDHEN, SYDVKM. Trimming took 2 bases from V and 4 from J, leaving 11 bases between them. This CDR3 has 14 residues. The CDR3 DNA reads TGTGCCAGCAGTTTAAATAGGGTAGGCTATGGCTACACCTTC. Translation gives CASSLNRVGYGYTF.

The chain links TRBV11-1 to TRBJ2-1, with TRBD2 identical over 8 bases. This CDR3 region has 17 residues. Per germline, CDR1 SGHAT and CDR2 FQDESV (reference sequence). Losses at the gene ends were 1 base for V and 8 bases for J; bases not matched to a gene: 13. Written as DNA, the CDR3 is TGTGCCAGCAGCTTAGACTTTTGGGCGGGAGGCGGAGATGAGCAGTTCTTC. Translated, it gives CASSLDFWAGGGDEQFF.

The table lists this clone with a count of one. Other DNA sequences in the same sample also yield this CDR3. The CDR3 region has the DNA TGTGCCAGTAGGGGACAGGGGGCCTATGGCTACACCTTC. Its protein is CASRGQGAYGYTF. The rearrangement links TRBV19 to TRBJ1-2; 12 bases agree with TRBD1. The CDR3 is 13 residues long. The V segment lost 6 bases and the J segment 4 bases; nucleotides outside the gene matches: 0. Germline CDR1 and CDR2: LNHDA and SQIVND (reference sequence).

The chain uses TRBV5-5 and TRBJ1-5; D unresolved. Germline V gene lookup returns CDR1 SGHKS and CDR2 YYEKEE (reference sequence). The length of the CDR3 is 14 residues. Trimming cost V 1 base and J 1 base, with 6 bases left between them. The CDR3 loop is CASSLFGSNQPQHF. CDR3 bases: TGTGCCAGCAGCTTGTTCGGGAGCAATCAGCCCCAGCATTTT.

This clone is a singleton in its sample. The chain recombines TRBV6-6 with TRBJ2-5; maybe TRBD2 (6 bases). The V gene lost 2 bases and the J gene lost 9 bases, with 13 bases spanning the gap. This CDR3 region has 13 residues. Germline V gene data show CDR1 as MNHNY and CDR2 as SVGAGI (reference sequence). The CDR3 is CASSYGGEVSQYF. The CDR3 nucleotides are TGTGCCAGCAGTTACGGAGGGGAAGTTTCCCAGTACTTC.

The chain is built from TRBV27 and TRBJ1-1; D is undetermined. Trimming took off 7 bases at V and 1 base at J, with 7 bases between the two ends. The CDR3 totals 12 residues. The germline gives CDR1 MNHEY, CDR2 SMNVEV (reference sequence). For the CDR3, the DNA is TGTGCCAGCAAGGAGAGGAACACTGAAGCTTTCTTT. This encodes CASKERNTEAFF.

V is TRBV7-9 and J is TRBJ2-3; D remains unclear. V lost 6 bases and J lost 4, with 14 bases in between. Germline values: CDR1 SEHNR, CDR2 FQNEAQ (reference sequence). This CDR3 is 14 amino acids long. The CDR3 loop reads CASSQGGSADTQYF. The CDR3 DNA sequence: TGTGCCAGCAGTCAAGGTGGAAGCGCAGATACGCAGTATTTT.

The V call is TRBV6-6, the J call TRBJ2-3; possibly TRBD2 for D (6 bases). The CDR3 runs to 15 residues. Germline V gives CDR1 MNHNY, CDR2 SVGAGI (reference sequence). V lost 9 bases and J 1 base, leaving 17 bases between the germline ends. The DNA for the CDR3 is TGTGCCAGTATGGGTACGGGGGAGGGCACAGATACGCAGTATTTT. Translating gives CASMGTGEGTDTQYF.

The rearrangement joins TRBV6-5 to TRBJ2-3; perhaps TRBD1 as D (6 bases). The CDR3 contains 15 residues. Germline CDR1 MNHEY, CDR2 SVGAGI. Trimming left V 6 bases short and J 3 bases short, with 16 bases between. This CDR3 reads CASSPRQVRTDTQYF. The CDR3 bases are TGTGCCAGCAGCCCTAGACAGGTGCGGACAGATACGCAGTATTTT.

This chain connects TRBV10-3 to TRBJ1-5; 8 nucleotides line up with TRBD1. This CDR3 is 15 amino acids long. V was clipped by 0 bases and J by 10 bases; unmatched bases: 8. Germline V gene data show CDR1 as ENHRY and CDR2 as SYGVKD. Here the CDR3 DNA reads TGTGCCATCAGTGAGTCCAGGGACAGGTATCGACCCCAGCATTTT. As protein: CAISESRDRYRPQHF.

This chain links TRBV11-2 with TRBJ1-3; D ambiguous. Between the trimmed V and J ends, which lost 5 bases and 0 bases, there was a span of 11 bases. Germline-derived CDR1 and CDR2 are SGHAT and FQNNGV. The CDR3 loop spans 15 amino acids. CDR3 bases: TGTGCCAGCAGCCCCATGACCCTCTCTGGAAACACCATATATTTT. Translating gives CASSPMTLSGNTIYF. The full variable domain, with the rest looked up from reference TRBV11-2 and TRBJ1-3, is EAGVAQSPRYKIIEKRQSVAFWCNPISGHATLYWYQQILGQGPKLLIQFQNNGVVDDSQLPKDRFSAERLKGVDSTLKIQPAKLEDSAVYLCASSPMTLSGNTIYFGEGSWLTVV.